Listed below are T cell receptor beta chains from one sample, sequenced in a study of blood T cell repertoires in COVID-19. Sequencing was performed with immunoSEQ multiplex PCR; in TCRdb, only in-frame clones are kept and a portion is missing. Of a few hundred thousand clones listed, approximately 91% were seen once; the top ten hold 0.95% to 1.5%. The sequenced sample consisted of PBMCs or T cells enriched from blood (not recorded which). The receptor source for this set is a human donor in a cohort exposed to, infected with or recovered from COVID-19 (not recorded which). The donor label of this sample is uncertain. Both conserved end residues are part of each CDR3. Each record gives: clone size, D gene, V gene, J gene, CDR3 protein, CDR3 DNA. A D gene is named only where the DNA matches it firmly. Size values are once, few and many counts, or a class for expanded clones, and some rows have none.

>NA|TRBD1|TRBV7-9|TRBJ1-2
CASSARDRDNYGYTF
TGTGCCAGCAGCGCCCGGGACAGGGACAACTATGGCTACACCTTC
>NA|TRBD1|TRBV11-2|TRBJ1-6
CASRRQGIGSPLHF
TGTGCCAGCAGACGACAGGGCATTGGCTCACCCCTCCACTTT
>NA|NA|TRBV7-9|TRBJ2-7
CASSTGSYEQYF
TGTGCCAGCAGCACAGGCTCCTACGAGCAGTACTTC
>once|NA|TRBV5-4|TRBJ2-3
CASNPPGDTQYF
TGTGCCAGCAACCCGCCCGGAGATACGCAGTATTTT
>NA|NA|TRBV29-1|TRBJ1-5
CSVELAGPYSNQPQHF
TGCAGCGTTGAACTGGCAGGGCCTTATAGCAATCAGCCCCAGCATTTT
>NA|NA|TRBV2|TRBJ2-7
CASSGPTGPSYEQYF
TGTGCCAGCAGTGGACCTACAGGGCCGTCCTACGAGCAGTACTTC
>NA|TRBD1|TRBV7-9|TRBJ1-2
CASSRRIGQGAADGYTF
TGTGCCAGCAGCCGGCGGATCGGTCAGGGGGCGGCTGATGGCTACACCTTC
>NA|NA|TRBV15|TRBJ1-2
CATSGGRWGLYGYTF
TGTGCCACCAGCGGGGGCAGGTGGGGCCTCTATGGCTACACCTTC
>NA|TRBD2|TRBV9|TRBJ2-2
CASSATGTSGGLRGELFF
TGTGCCAGCAGCGCTACCGGGACTAGCGGGGGGCTCAGGGGGGAGCTGTTTTTT
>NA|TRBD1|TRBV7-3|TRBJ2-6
CASSLTGGVSPGANVLTF
TGTGCCAGCAGCTTAACAGGGGGCGTATCCCCTGGGGCCAACGTCCTGACTTTC
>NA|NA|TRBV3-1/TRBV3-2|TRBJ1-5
CASSQEGRDNQPQHF
TGTGCCAGCAGCCAAGAAGGCAGGGACAATCAGCCCCAGCATTTT
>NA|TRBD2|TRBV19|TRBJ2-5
CASSTGRVSGETQYF
TGTGCCAGTAGTACCGGGAGGGTCAGCGGGGAGACCCAGTACTTC
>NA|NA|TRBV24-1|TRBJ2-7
CATSEGDVSYF
TGTGCCACCAGTGAAGGAGACGTCTCCTACTTC
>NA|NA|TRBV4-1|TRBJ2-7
CASSQDPVSGEQYF
TGCGCCAGCAGCCAAGACCCGGTGTCTGGCGAGCAGTACTTC